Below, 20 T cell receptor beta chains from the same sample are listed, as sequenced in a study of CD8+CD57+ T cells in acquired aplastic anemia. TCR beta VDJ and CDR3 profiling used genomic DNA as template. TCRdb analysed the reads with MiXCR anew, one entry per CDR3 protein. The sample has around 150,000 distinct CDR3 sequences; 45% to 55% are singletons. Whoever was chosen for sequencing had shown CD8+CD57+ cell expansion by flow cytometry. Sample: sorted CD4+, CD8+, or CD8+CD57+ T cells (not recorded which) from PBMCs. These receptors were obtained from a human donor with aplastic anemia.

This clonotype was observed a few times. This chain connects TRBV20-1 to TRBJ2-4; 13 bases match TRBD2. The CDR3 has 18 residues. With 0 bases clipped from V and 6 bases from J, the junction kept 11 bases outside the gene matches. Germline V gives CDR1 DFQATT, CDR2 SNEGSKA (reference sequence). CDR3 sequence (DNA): TGCAGTGCTAGAGATTGGGGACTAGCGGGACTCGATGGAAACATTCAGTACTTC. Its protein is CSARDWGLAGLDGNIQYF.

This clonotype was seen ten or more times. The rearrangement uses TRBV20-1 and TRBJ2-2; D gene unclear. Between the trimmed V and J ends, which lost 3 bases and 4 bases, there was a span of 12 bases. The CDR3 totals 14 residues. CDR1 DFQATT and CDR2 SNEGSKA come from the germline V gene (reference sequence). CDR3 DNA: TGCAGTGCTAGGAGTGGCAGCACCACCGGGGAGCTGTTTTTT. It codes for CSARSGSTTGELFF.

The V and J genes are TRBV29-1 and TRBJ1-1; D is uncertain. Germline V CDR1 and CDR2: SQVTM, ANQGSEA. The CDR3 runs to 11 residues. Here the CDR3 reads CTTTANTEAFF. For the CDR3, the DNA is TGCACTACCACAGCGAACACTGAAGCTTTCTTT.

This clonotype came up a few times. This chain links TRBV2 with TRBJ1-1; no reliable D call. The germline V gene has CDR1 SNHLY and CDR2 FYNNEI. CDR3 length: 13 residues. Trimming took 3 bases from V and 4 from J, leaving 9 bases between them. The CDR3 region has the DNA TGTGCCAGCAGTGACGAGGGAGGCACTGAAGCTTTCTTT. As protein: CASSDEGGTEAFF.

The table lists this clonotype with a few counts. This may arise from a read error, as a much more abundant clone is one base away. This chain's CDR3 is CASSMGRGSVMNTEAFF. CDR3 nucleotides: TGTGCCAGTAGTATGGGCAGGGGCTCAGTCATGAACACTGAAGCTTTCTTT. J is TRBJ1-1 and V is TRBV19, with D perhaps matching TRBD1 (6 bases). CDR1 LNHDA and CDR2 SQIVND come from the germline V gene (reference sequence). The CDR3 is made up of 17 amino acids. V dropped 3 bases and J dropped 0 bases, with 17 bases sitting between them.

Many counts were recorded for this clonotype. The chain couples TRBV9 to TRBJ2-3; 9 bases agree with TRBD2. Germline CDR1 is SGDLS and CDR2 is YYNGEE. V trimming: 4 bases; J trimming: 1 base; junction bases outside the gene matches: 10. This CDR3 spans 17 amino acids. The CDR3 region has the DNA TGTGCCAGCAGCTTACTTCCTAGCGGGATAGGCACAGATACGCAGTATTTT. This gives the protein CASSLLPSGIGTDTQYF.

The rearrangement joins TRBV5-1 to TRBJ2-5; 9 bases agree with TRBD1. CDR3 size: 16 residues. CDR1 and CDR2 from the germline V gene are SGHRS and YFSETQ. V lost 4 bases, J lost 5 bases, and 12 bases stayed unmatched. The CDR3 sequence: CASSREMTGGMETQYF. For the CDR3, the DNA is TGCGCCAGCAGCCGCGAGATGACAGGGGGTATGGAGACCCAGTACTTC. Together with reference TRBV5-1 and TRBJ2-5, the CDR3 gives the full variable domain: KAGVTQTPRYLIKTRGQQVTLSCSPISGHRSVSWYQQTPGQGLQFLFEYFSETQRNKGNFPGRFSGRQFSNSRSEMNVSTLELGDSALYLCASSREMTGGMETQYFGPGTRLLVL.

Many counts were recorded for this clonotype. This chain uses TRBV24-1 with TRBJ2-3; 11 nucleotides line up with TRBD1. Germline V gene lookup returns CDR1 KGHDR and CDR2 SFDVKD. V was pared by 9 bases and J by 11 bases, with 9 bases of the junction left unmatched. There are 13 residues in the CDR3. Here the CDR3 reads CATGQGAQIRQYF. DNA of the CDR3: TGTGCCACCGGACAGGGGGCACAGATACGGCAGTATTTT.

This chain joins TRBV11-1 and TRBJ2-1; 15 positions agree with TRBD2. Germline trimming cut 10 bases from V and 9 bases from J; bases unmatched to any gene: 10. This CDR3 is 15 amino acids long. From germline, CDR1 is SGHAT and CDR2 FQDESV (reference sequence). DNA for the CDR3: TGTGCCACTGGGACTAGCGGGGGGAGGCCGGGTGAGCAGTTCTTC. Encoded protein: CATGTSGGRPGEQFF.

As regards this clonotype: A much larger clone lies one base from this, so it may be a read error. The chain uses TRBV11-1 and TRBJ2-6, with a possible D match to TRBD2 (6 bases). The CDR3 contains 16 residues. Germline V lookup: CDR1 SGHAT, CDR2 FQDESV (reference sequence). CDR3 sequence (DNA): TGTGCCAGCAGCAGGTCCGGAGGGCGTGGGGTCAACGTCCTGACTTTC. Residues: CASSRSGGRGVNVLTF.

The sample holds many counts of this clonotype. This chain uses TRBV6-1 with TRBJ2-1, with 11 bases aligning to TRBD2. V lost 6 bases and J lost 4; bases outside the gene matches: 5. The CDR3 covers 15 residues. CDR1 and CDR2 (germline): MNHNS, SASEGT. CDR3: CASRPRTSGYNEQFF. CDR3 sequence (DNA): TGTGCCAGCAGACCGAGGACTAGCGGGTACAATGAGCAGTTCTTC.

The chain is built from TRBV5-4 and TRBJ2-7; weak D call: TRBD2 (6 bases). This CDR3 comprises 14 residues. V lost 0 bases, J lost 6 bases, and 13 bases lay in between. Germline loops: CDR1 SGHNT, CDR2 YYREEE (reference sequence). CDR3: CASSLAGTQPEQYF. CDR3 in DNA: TGTGCCAGCAGCTTGGCCGGGACTCAACCCGAGCAGTACTTC.

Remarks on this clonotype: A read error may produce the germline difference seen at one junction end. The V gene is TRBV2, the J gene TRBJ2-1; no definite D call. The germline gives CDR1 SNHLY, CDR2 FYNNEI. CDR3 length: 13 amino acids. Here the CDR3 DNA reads TGTGCCAGCAGTGAAGCGGGCTACAGTGAGCAGTTCTTC. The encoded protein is CASSEAGYSEQFF. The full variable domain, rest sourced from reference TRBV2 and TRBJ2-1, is EPEVTQTPSHQVTQMGQEVILRCVPISNHLYFYWYRQILGQKVEFLVSFYNNEISEKSEIFDDQFSVERPDGSNFTLKIRSTKLEDSAMYFCASSEAGYSEQFFGPGTRLTVL.

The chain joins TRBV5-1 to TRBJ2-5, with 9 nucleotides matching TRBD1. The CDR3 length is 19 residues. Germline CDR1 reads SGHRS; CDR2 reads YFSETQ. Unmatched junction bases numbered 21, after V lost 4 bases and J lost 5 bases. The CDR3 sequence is CASSRRTGANTGELETQYF. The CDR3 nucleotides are TGCGCCAGCAGCCGACGGACAGGGGCGAACACCGGGGAGCTTGAGACCCAGTACTTC.

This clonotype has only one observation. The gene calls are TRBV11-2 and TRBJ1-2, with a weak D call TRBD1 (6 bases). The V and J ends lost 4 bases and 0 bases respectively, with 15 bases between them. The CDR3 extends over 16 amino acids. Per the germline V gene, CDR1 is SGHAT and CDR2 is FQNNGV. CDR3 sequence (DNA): TGTGCCAGCAGCTACGGAAAGGGGGGGGCTAACTATGGCTACACCTTC. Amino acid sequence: CASSYGKGGANYGYTF.

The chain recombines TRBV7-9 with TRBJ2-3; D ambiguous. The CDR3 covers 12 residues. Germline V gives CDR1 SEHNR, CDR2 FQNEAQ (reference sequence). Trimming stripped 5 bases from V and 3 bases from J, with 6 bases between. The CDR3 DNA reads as TGTGCCAGCAGCGTTGAAACAGATACGCAGTATTTT. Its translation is CASSVETDTQYF. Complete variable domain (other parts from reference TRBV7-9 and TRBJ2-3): DTGVSQNPRHKITKRGQNVTFRCDPISEHNRLYWYRQTLGQGPEFLTYFQNEAQLEKSRLLSDRFSAERPKGSFSTLEIQRTEQGDSAMYLCASSVETDTQYFGPGTRLTVL.

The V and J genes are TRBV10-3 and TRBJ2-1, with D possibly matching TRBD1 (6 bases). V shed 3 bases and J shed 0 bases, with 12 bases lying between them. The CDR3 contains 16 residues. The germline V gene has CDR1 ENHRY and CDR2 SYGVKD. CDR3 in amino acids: CAISDARGFSYNEQFF. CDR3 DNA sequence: TGTGCCATCAGTGATGCCAGGGGATTCTCCTACAATGAGCAGTTCTTC.

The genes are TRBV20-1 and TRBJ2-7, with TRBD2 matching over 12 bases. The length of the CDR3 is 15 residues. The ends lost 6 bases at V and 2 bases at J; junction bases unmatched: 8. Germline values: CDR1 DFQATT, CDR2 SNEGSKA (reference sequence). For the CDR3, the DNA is TGCAGTGCCCACGGACTAGCGGGAAACCCCTACGAGCAGTACTTC. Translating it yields CSAHGLAGNPYEQYF.

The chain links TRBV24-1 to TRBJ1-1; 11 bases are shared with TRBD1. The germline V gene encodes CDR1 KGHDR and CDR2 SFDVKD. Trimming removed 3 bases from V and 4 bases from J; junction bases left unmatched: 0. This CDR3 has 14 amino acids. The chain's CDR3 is CATSDGQGATEAFF. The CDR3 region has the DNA TGTGCCACCAGTGATGGACAGGGGGCCACTGAAGCTTTCTTT.

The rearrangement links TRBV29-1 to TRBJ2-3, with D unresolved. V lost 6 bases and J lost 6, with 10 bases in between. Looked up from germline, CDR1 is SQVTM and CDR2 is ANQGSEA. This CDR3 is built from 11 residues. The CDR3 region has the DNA TGCAGCGTCCGGTGGGCGGATACGCAGTATTTT. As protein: CSVRWADTQYF.